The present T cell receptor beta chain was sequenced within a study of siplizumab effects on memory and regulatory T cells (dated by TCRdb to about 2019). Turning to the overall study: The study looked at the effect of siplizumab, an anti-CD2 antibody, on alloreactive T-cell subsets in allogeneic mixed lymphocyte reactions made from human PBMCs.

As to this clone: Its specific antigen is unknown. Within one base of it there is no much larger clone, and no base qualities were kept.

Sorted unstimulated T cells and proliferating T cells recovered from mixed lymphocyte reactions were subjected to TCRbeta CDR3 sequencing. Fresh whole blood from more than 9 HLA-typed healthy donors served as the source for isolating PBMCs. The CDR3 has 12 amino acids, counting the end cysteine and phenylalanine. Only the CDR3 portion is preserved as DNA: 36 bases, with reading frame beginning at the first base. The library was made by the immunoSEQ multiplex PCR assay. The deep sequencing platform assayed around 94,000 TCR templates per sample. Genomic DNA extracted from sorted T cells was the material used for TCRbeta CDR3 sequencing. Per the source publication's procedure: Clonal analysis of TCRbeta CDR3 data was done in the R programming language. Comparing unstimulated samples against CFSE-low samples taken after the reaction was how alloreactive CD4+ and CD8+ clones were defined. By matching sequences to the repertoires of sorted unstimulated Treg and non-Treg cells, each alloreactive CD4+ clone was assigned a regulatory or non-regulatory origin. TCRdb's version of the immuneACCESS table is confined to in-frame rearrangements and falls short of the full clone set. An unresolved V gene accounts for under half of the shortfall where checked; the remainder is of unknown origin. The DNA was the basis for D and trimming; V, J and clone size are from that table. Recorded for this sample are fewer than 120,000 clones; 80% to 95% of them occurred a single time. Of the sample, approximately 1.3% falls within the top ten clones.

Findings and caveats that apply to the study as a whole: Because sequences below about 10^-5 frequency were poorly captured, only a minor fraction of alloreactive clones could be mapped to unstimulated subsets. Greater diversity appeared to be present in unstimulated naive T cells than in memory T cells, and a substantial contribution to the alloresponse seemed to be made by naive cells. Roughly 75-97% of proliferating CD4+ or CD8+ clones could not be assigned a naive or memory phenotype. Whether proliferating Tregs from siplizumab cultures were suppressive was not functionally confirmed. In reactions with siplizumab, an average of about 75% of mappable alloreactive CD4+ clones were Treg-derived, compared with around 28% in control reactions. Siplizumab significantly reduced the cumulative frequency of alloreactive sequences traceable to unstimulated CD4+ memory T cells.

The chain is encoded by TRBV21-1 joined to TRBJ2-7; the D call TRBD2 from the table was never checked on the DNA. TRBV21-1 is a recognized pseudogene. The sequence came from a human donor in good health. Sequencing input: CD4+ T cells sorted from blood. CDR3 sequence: CASSKLAPEQYF. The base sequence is TGTGCCAGCAGCAAACTAGCGCCCGAGCAGTACTTC.